Listed below are T cell receptor beta chains from one sample, sequenced in a study of neoadjuvant anti-PD-1 for oral cavity cancer. The assay was immunoSEQ multiplex PCR, and TCRdb's table has in-frame clones only and misses some. The repertoire consists of 10,000 to 11,000 clones, with roughly half occurring once and the leading ten covering about 27%. The starting material was tumor tissue, obtained before nivolumab (anti-PD-1) treatment. Receptors were obtained from a person aged 40 to 85 with oral cavity squamous cell carcinoma. The CDR3 runs from the conserved cysteine through the conserved F or W. D genes are given only for firm matches. Clone size is shown for a subset of rows, as once, few, many or a class of expanded clone.

-,-,TRBV7-2,TRBJ2-7,CASSLDRWSAYEQYF,TGTGCCAGCAGCTTAGATCGGTGGAGCGCCTACGAGCAGTACTTC
-,-,TRBV4-2,TRBJ1-1,CASSHPKGGMNTEAFF,TGTGCCAGCAGCCACCCCAAGGGGGGAATGAACACTGAAGCTTTCTTT
-,TRBD1,TRBV19,TRBJ1-5,CASSTGTGSSNQPQHF,TGTGCCAGTAGTACGGGGACAGGGTCTAGCAATCAGCCCCAGCATTTT
-,TRBD2,TRBV7-3,TRBJ2-1,CASSRGLAGTNEQFF,TGTGCCAGCAGCCGCGGACTAGCGGGGACCAATGAGCAGTTCTTC
once,-,TRBV15,TRBJ1-1,CATSTREHGAFF,TGTGCCACCAGCACCCGGGAGCATGGCGCTTTCTTT
-,-,TRBV2,TRBJ1-1,CASRPLGGNTEAFF,TGTGCCAGCAGACCCCTAGGGGGGAACACTGAAGCTTTCTTT
-,TRBD1,TRBV7-9,TRBJ2-5,CASSLGTGDQETQYF,TGTGCCAGCAGCTTAGGGACAGGGGATCAAGAGACCCAGTACTTC
medium-sized,-,TRBV4-3,TRBJ2-3,CASSQGSRGRGDTQYF,TGCGCCAGCAGCCAAGGTTCCAGGGGGCGGGGGGATACGCAGTATTTT
-,TRBD1,TRBV10-1,TRBJ2-1,CASSADRGRNEQFF,TGCGCCAGCAGTGCGGACAGGGGAAGGAATGAGCAGTTCTTC
-,TRBD1,TRBV6-5,TRBJ2-5,CASRDRAVGQYF,TGTGCCAGCCGGGACAGGGCTGTTGGCCAGTACTTC
-,-,TRBV7-2,TRBJ2-5,CASSLGPRGETQYF,TGTGCCAGCAGCTTAGGACCCCGGGGGGAGACCCAGTACTTC
-,-,TRBV19,TRBJ2-3,CASSTPGGDTQYF,TGTGCCAGTAGCACCCCAGGGGGGGATACGCAGTATTTT
-,-,TRBV6-1,TRBJ1-4,CASSERGYEKLFF,TGTGCCAGCAGTGAACGGGGGTATGAAAAACTGTTTTTT
few,TRBD1,TRBV5-1,TRBJ1-2,CASSLARQGADGYTF,TGCGCCAGCAGCTTGGCCCGGCAGGGGGCCGATGGCTACACCTTC
-,-,TRBV28,TRBJ2-5,CASSLGGGVRETQYF,TGTGCCAGCAGTTTAGGAGGGGGCGTAAGGGAGACCCAGTACTTC
few,-,TRBV7-9,TRBJ2-3,CASSQSTGPDTQYF,TGTGCCAGCAGCCAATCTACAGGACCAGATACGCAGTATTTT
once,-,TRBV20-1,TRBJ2-7,CSAREQVEQYF,TGCAGTGCTAGAGAACAGGTCGAGCAGTACTTC
few,TRBD1,TRBV7-2,TRBJ2-7,CASSIGTAYEQYF,TGTGCCAGCAGCATAGGGACAGCTTACGAGCAGTACTTC
-,TRBD2,TRBV10-1,TRBJ2-5,CASSESTSGGETQYF,TGCGCCAGCAGTGAGTCCACTAGCGGAGGGGAGACCCAGTACTTC
-,-,TRBV2,TRBJ1-2,CASSKRLLGPYGYTF,TGTGCCAGCAGTAAACGACTTCTGGGTCCTTATGGCTACACCTTC
-,-,TRBV27,TRBJ2-7,CASRGLGGLYYEQYF,TGTGCCAGCAGGGGCTTGGGGGGGCTCTACTACGAGCAGTACTTC
-,TRBD1,TRBV9,TRBJ1-4,CASSPGGMANEKLFF,TGTGCCAGCAGCCCAGGGGGCATGGCTAATGAAAAACTGTTTTTT
-,-,TRBV11-2,TRBJ2-2,CASSSTYDTGELFF,TGTGCCAGCAGCTCGACATATGACACCGGGGAGCTGTTTTTT
-,-,TRBV6-5,TRBJ2-1,CASSPYGVSYNEQFF,TGTGCCAGCAGTCCGTACGGGGTCTCCTACAATGAGCAGTTCTTC
few,-,TRBV21-1,TRBJ2-1,CASSKLLHRCQDNEQFF,TGTGCCAGCAGCAAACTTCTACACCGATGTCAGGACAATGAGCAGTTCTTC
few,-,TRBV25-1,TRBJ2-1,CASSVYNEQFF,TGTGCCAGCAGTGTCTACAATGAGCAGTTCTTC
few,TRBD1,TRBV19,TRBJ1-4,CASSEARGLANEKLFF,TGTGCCAGTAGTGAGGCCAGGGGGCTGGCTAATGAAAAACTGTTTTTT
-,-,TRBV19,TRBJ1-6,CASSIAQGNSPLHF,TGTGCCAGTAGTATAGCCCAGGGAAATTCACCCCTCCACTTT
-,-,TRBV7-2,TRBJ1-1,CASSSPPTGITEAFF,TGTGCCAGCAGCTCTCCCCCTACAGGGATCACTGAAGCTTTCTTT
-,-,TRBV27,TRBJ1-1,CASSLWAGRPKAFF,TGTGCCAGCAGTTTATGGGCGGGACGGCCTAAAGCTTTCTTT
-,-,TRBV5-1,TRBJ1-1,CASSFGTGNTEAFF,TGCGCCAGCAGCTTCGGTACCGGGAACACTGAAGCTTTCTTT
-,-,TRBV4-3,TRBJ2-3,CASSQSLLTDTQYF,TGCGCCAGCAGCCAAAGCCTTCTCACAGATACGCAGTATTTT
-,TRBD1,TRBV13,TRBJ2-2,CASSRKTGARTGELFF,TGTGCCAGCAGCCGAAAAACAGGGGCGAGAACCGGGGAGCTGTTTTTT
-,-,TRBV27,TRBJ2-7,CAVWGRGESYEQYF,TGTGCCGTCTGGGGCAGGGGAGAATCCTACGAGCAGTACTTC
few,TRBD1,TRBV11-2,TRBJ2-5,CASSYRGNRYQETQYF,TGTGCCAGCAGCTACAGGGGCAATAGATACCAAGAGACCCAGTACTTC
medium-sized,TRBD1,TRBV5-6,TRBJ2-1,CASRKQGWNEQFF,TGTGCCAGCAGGAAACAGGGGTGGAATGAGCAGTTCTTC
-,-,TRBV9,TRBJ2-1,CASSSPRGLAHEQFF,TGTGCCAGCAGCTCTCCGAGGGGTCTGGCGCATGAGCAGTTCTTC
-,TRBD2,TRBV14,TRBJ2-2,CASRGGTNTGELFF,TGTGCCAGCAGGGGGGGGACGAACACCGGGGAGCTGTTTTTT
few,-,TRBV7-8,TRBJ2-3,CASSFNLPGADTQYF,TGTGCCAGCAGCTTTAACCTCCCCGGCGCAGATACGCAGTATTTT
few,-,TRBV4-3,TRBJ1-2,CASSQDFGPANYGYTF,TGCGCCAGCAGCCAAGATTTCGGGCCCGCTAACTATGGCTACACCTTC
few,-,TRBV28,TRBJ2-7,CASSSRGPYEQYF,TGTGCCAGCAGTTCCCGAGGTCCCTACGAGCAGTACTTC
once,-,TRBV5-1,TRBJ2-2,CASSIRWTGELFF,TGCGCCAGCAGCATTCGTTGGACCGGGGAGCTGTTTTTT
few,-,TRBV11-2,TRBJ1-2,CASSLGGDGYTF,TGTGCCAGCAGCTTGGGCGGCGATGGCTACACCTTC
-,TRBD1,TRBV7-9,TRBJ1-2,CASTPLGQGIPYGYTF,TGTGCCAGCACCCCCCTGGGACAGGGGATTCCCTATGGCTACACCTTC
medium-sized,-,TRBV18,TRBJ1-3,CASSPFDSPSSGNTIYF,TGTGCCAGCTCACCCTTCGACAGCCCCAGCTCTGGAAACACCATATATTTT
-,-,TRBV5-1,TRBJ2-7,CASSISLERGRNEQYF,TGCGCCAGCAGCATCAGCCTAGAACGGGGGAGAAACGAGCAGTACTTC
-,-,TRBV10-3,TRBJ2-3,CAISDGRAATDTQYF,TGTGCCATCAGTGATGGAAGGGCTGCCACAGATACGCAGTATTTT
medium-sized,-,TRBV2,TRBJ2-7,CASQEGFTYEQYF,TGTGCCAGCCAGGAAGGGTTTACCTACGAGCAGTACTTC
few,-,TRBV29-1,TRBJ2-5,CSVKGTGGQETQYF,TGCAGCGTTAAAGGGACTGGGGGACAAGAGACCCAGTACTTC
-,TRBD2,TRBV7-2,TRBJ2-5,CASSLARLAGGPGTQYF,TGTGCCAGCAGCTTAGCGAGACTAGCGGGGGGGCCGGGGACCCAGTACTTC
-,-,TRBV11-2,TRBJ1-5,CASSLSGGNQPQHF,TGTGCCAGCAGCTTATCGGGAGGCAATCAGCCCCAGCATTTT